This T cell receptor (beta chain) appears in the sequencing data of a study of blood T cell repertoires in COVID-19. Cohorts were determined from participant-reported clinical history. J was trimmed by 5 bases and V by 5 bases; bases with no gene match: 7. The CDR3 spans 14 residues. CDR1 and CDR2 (germline): SGHRS, YFSETQ. TCRdb's copy holds only in-frame clones and misses some; the assay was immunoSEQ multiplex PCR. Altogether roughly 500,000 clones are present, 70% to 90% being singletons, with the ten largest covering 1.8%. V gene TRBV5-1 combines with J gene TRBJ2-5, with 9 bases identical to TRBD1. The sequence was collected from a woman aged 40 to 50 who had recovered from COVID-19. Sequenced material: PBMCs or T cells enriched from blood (not recorded which). The CDR3 is CASSMGQGMETQYF. CDR3 nucleotides: TGCGCCAGCAGTATGGGACAGGGTATGGAGACCCAGTACTTC.